The 22 T cell receptor beta chains below all came from one sample that was sequenced in a study of blood T cells in healthy people across ages. A J-beta primer mix and a sample-barcoded 5' primer were used in a second PCR of roughly 6 to 12 cycles. TCRdb reprocessed the 5' RACE reads via MiXCR and lists one record per CDR3 protein. Here the sample spans 900,000 to 950,000 distinct CDR3 sequences, 29% being singletons. The sample also formed part of further work on T cells of mothers and their children.

Sequenced input: blood. The receptors were sampled from a woman aged 40 to 50 in good health.

This clonotype has more than one count but fewer than ten. The rearrangement links TRBV6-1 to TRBJ2-6; D unclear. Looked up from germline, CDR1 is MNHNS and CDR2 is SASEGT. CDR3 length equals 17 residues. V shed 4 bases and J shed 0 bases, with 13 bases lying between them. The CDR3 DNA reads TGTGCCAGCAGTGCGGACGGGTGGGGCTCTGGGGCCAACGTCCTGACTTTC. Translation: CASSADGWGSGANVLTF.

V and J are TRBV6-6 and TRBJ1-1; a weak D match, TRBD1 (5 bases). Germline values: CDR1 MNHNY, CDR2 SVGAGI (reference sequence). V was trimmed by 5 bases and J by 8 bases, leaving 18 bases between them. This CDR3 spans 14 amino acids. The CDR3 protein is CASSPHGGSFEAFF. CDR3 DNA sequence: TGTGCCAGCAGTCCACATGGGGGGTCCTTCGAAGCTTTCTTT.

The gene calls are TRBV20-1 and TRBJ1-1, with TRBD1 identical over 8 bases. The germline V gene encodes CDR1 DFQATT and CDR2 SNEGSKA (reference sequence). The CDR3 is 14 residues long. J was trimmed by 5 bases and V by 3 bases; bases with no gene match: 8. CDR3 region: CSASGQGARTEAFF. The CDR3 bases are TGCAGTGCTAGCGGGCAGGGGGCAAGAACTGAAGCTTTCTTT.

This clonotype has ten or more counts. The chain carries TRBV9 and TRBJ2-7; the D call may be TRBD1 or TRBD2 (6 bases each). The V and J ends lost 0 bases and 4 bases respectively, with 14 bases between them. The CDR3 is 15 amino acids. Germline-derived CDR1 and CDR2 are SGDLS and YYNGEE. The CDR3 region is CASSVAEGGPYEQYF. The CDR3 nucleotides are TGTGCCAGCAGCGTAGCAGAGGGGGGACCATACGAGCAGTACTTC.

The chain carries TRBV10-3 and TRBJ2-4, with unresolved D. The DNA end lines up better with TRBJ2-7; the J call may be wrong. The germline V gene encodes CDR1 ENHRY and CDR2 SYGVKD. This CDR3 has 13 residues. The CDR3 is CAIRVDGSYEQYF. CDR3 DNA sequence: TGTGCCATCAGGGTTGACGGATCCTACGAGCAGTACTTC.

The rearrangement joins TRBV7-6 to TRBJ1-5; D is ambiguous. CDR1 and CDR2 from the germline V gene are SGHVS and FNYEAQ. Trimming removed 5 bases at V and 6 bases at J, with 11 bases between. This CDR3 contains 13 residues. This CDR3 is CASSPAQGQPQHF. CDR3 nucleotides: TGTGCCAGCAGCCCCGCCCAAGGTCAGCCCCAGCATTTT.

The V gene is TRBV18, the J gene TRBJ2-1; TRBD2 matches at 8 bases. This CDR3 has 20 amino acids. Germline CDR1 and CDR2: KGHSH and LQKENI. V shed 3 bases, J shed 0 bases, and the junction held 16 bases outside the gene matches. CDR3 sequence reads: CASSPLRGADSLSSYNEQFF. CDR3 nucleotides: TGTGCCAGCTCACCCTTGCGGGGGGCCGACTCGTTAAGCTCCTACAATGAGCAGTTCTTC.

The chain links TRBV20-1 to TRBJ1-4; maybe TRBD1 (5 bases). The CDR3 consists of 13 residues. Trimming removed 0 bases at V and 8 bases at J, with 10 bases between. CDR1 DFQATT and CDR2 SNEGSKA come from the germline V gene (reference sequence). CDR3 in DNA: TGCAGTGCTAGAGAGGGGCTCGTGGAAAAACTGTTTTTT. This encodes CSAREGLVEKLFF.

This clonotype has only a few counts. This chain links TRBV7-8 with TRBJ2-3, with TRBD2 as a possible D gene (5 bases). The CDR3 is made up of 12 amino acids. Germline lookup yields CDR1 SGHVS and CDR2 FQNEAQ. Here the CDR3 DNA reads TGTTCTGTTGGGCGGGTACCAGATACGCAGTATTTT. It translates to CSVGRVPDTQYF.

This clonotype came up a few times. The chain combines TRBV20-1 with TRBJ1-1; D is unclear. V was shortened by 8 bases and J by 0 bases, with 13 bases between the two germline ends. Germline values: CDR1 DFQATT, CDR2 SNEGSKA (reference sequence). The CDR3 has 13 residues. The chain's CDR3 is CSLGRPMNTEAFF. The CDR3 bases are TGCAGTTTAGGGAGGCCTATGAACACTGAAGCTTTCTTT.

This clonotype was detected a few times. This sequence joins TRBV20-1 and TRBJ1-1; D gene unclear. Trimming removed 3 bases from V and 5 bases from J, with 13 bases in between. Germline CDR1 and CDR2: DFQATT and SNEGSKA (reference sequence). The CDR3 runs to 13 residues. The CDR3 loop reads CSASTVPGTEAFF. The CDR3 DNA reads TGCAGTGCTAGCACAGTCCCCGGGACTGAAGCTTTCTTT.

This clonotype has only a few counts. V gene TRBV5-1 combines with J gene TRBJ2-3; D gene uncertain. The CDR3 is 15 residues long. With 4 bases removed from V and 1 base from J, the gap between germline ends came to 13 bases. From germline, CDR1 is SGHRS and CDR2 YFSETQ. The CDR3 DNA reads TGCGCCAGCAGCGGGCAGGCAGATCGCACAGATACGCAGTATTTT. It encodes CASSGQADRTDTQYF.

This clonotype has ten or more counts. The genes are TRBV5-6 and TRBJ1-4; D gene ambiguous. CDR1 is SGHDT and CDR2 is YYEEEE in the germline V gene. Trimming took off 3 bases at V and 3 bases at J, with 9 bases between the two ends. The CDR3 totals 14 residues. This chain's CDR3 is CASSSRGSNEKLFF. The DNA of the CDR3 is TGTGCCAGCAGCTCTCGCGGGTCTAATGAAAAACTGTTTTTT.

The chain recombines TRBV5-1 with TRBJ2-3, with 12 bases matching TRBD2. Germline values: CDR1 SGHRS, CDR2 YFSETQ. The V gene end was trimmed by 4 bases and the J gene end by 4 bases; junction bases not matched to a gene: 7. The CDR3 runs 16 residues. The CDR3 reads CASSAASGGASDTQYF. The CDR3 DNA sequence: TGCGCCAGCAGCGCAGCTAGCGGGGGGGCGTCAGATACGCAGTATTTT.

This sequence joins TRBV20-1 and TRBJ2-2; 10 positions match TRBD2. V lost 6 bases to trimming and J lost 2 bases; unmatched junction nucleotides: 9. The CDR3 runs to 16 residues. From germline, CDR1 is DFQATT and CDR2 SNEGSKA (reference sequence). DNA for the CDR3: TGCAGTGCCCGAGCCCCTAGCGGGGGAAACACCGGGGAGCTGTTTTTT. Its protein product is CSARAPSGGNTGELFF.

The sample holds many counts of this clonotype. The chain combines TRBV6-1 with TRBJ2-1, with 9 bases that match TRBD2. V lost 8 bases to trimming and J lost 7 bases; unmatched junction nucleotides: 12. CDR3 length: 15 amino acids. Germline loops: CDR1 MNHNS, CDR2 SASEGT. The DNA for the CDR3 is TGTGCCAGCTCTGAGACTAGCGGAGGGGGTAATGAGCAGTTCTTC. Translated: CASSETSGGGNEQFF.

The CDR3 region has the DNA TGTGCCAGCAGTCCCGGGGCATCCGAGCAGTACTTC. It specifies CASSPGASEQYF. The chain combines TRBV28 with TRBJ2-1, with D perhaps TRBD1 or TRBD2 (5 bases each). The J call is doubtful: the DNA matches TRBJ2-7 better. Germline lookup yields CDR1 MDHEN and CDR2 SYDVKM. The length of the CDR3 is 12 residues.

Of note for this clonotype: A much more abundant neighbour one base away suggests this may be a read error. CDR3 sequence reads: CVSSEGFGNTEAFF. The CDR3 DNA follows: TGCGTCAGCAGCGAGGGATTCGGAAACACTGAAGCTTTCTTT. The chain employs TRBV5-1 and TRBJ1-1; D unclear. Germline V gene sequence: CDR1 SGHRS, CDR2 YFSETQ. This CDR3 has 14 residues.

A remark on this clonotype: One end of the junction does not line up with germline, which may come from a read error. The chain uses TRBV11-2 and TRBJ2-4; no reliable D call. TRBJ2-7 matches the DNA end more closely, so the J call is doubtful. The CDR3 extends over 13 amino acids. Germline CDR1 is SGHAT and CDR2 is FQNNGV. CDR3 loop: CANSQQPGYEQYF. The CDR3 DNA reads TGTGCCAACAGCCAGCAACCAGGATACGAGCAGTACTTC.

The V call is TRBV5-1, the J call TRBJ2-7; D uncertain. The J call may be incorrect, as the DNA end agrees better with TRBJ2-5. The CDR3 totals 15 residues. Germline V gene lookup returns CDR1 SGHRS and CDR2 YFSETQ. The CDR3 bases are TGCGCCAGCAGCTTGGGGACGGTGGGCTTAAAGACCCAGTACTTC. This gives the protein CASSLGTVGLKTQYF.

This clonotype was seen a few times. The chain links TRBV5-6 to TRBJ1-1, with D unresolved. Germline V gene sequence: CDR1 SGHDT, CDR2 YYEEEE. Trimming pared 7 bases from V and 0 bases from J, leaving 13 bases between. The CDR3 sequence is 14 residues long. This CDR3 reads CASPREGMNTEAFF. In DNA form, the CDR3 reads TGTGCCAGCCCCCGCGAGGGCATGAACACTGAAGCTTTCTTT.

This clonotype was recorded at least ten times. The chain employs TRBV6-5 and TRBJ2-7, with D hard to call. Deletions cut 8 bases from V and 3 bases from J, with 5 bases between. CDR3 length: 10 residues. The V gene's germline CDR1 is MNHEY and CDR2 SVGAGI. CDR3 in amino acids: CASGHYEQYF. The DNA for the CDR3 is TGTGCCAGCGGGCACTACGAGCAGTACTTC.